The next 27 T cell receptor beta chains were all read from a single sample in a study of shared clonotypes between healthy human individuals. The repertoire was sequenced with immunoSEQ multiplex PCR; TCRdb's copy has only in-frame clones and lacks some. The sample contains 2 million to 3 million clones, 90% to 95% of which appear only once. The specimen was naive CD4+ T cells from PBMCs. Subset of the sample: CD45RA+ positively selected. These receptors all stem from a man aged 18 to 29 in good health. Some clones in this sample may be carry-over from other donors' samples.

The genes are TRBV13 and TRBJ1-2; 9 bases are shared with TRBD1. The CDR3 runs to 17 residues. Trimming removed 4 bases from V and 4 bases from J; junction bases left unmatched: 13. Looked up from germline, CDR1 is PRHDT and CDR2 is FYEKMQ (reference sequence). The CDR3 is CASSSPGYRGPGYGYTF. The CDR3 DNA follows: TGTGCCAGCAGCTCACCAGGCTACAGGGGGCCGGGCTATGGCTACACCTTC.

The CDR3, as DNA: TGTGCCAGCAGCTCCCAGACAGGATCTCAGCCCCAGCATTTT. Translation: CASSSQTGSQPQHF. V usage is TRBV7-9 and J usage is TRBJ1-5, with D possibly matching TRBD1 (6 bases). Germline V gene data show CDR1 as SEHNR and CDR2 as FQNEAQ (reference sequence). CDR3 length: 14 residues. Trimming stripped 4 bases from V and 6 bases from J, with 13 bases between.

The chain links TRBV15 to TRBJ1-5, with D uncertain. V shed 0 bases and J shed 0 bases, with 12 bases lying between them. The germline V gene has CDR1 LNHNV and CDR2 YYDKDF (reference sequence). CDR3 length equals 17 residues. CDR3 nucleotide sequence: TGTGCCACCAGCAGAGATAACGGGGTATATAGCAATCAGCCCCAGCATTTT. Translation gives CATSRDNGVYSNQPQHF. The full variable domain, with the rest looked up from reference TRBV15 and TRBJ1-5, is DAMVIQNPRYQVTQFGKPVTLSCSQTLNHNVMYWYQQKSSQAPKLLFHYYDKDFNNEADTPDNFQSRRPNTSFCFLDIRSPGLGDTAMYLCATSRDNGVYSNQPQHFGDGTRLSIL.

With regard to this clone: The same CDR3 is also encoded by other DNA sequences in this sample. The chain couples TRBV5-1 to TRBJ1-2; 9 nucleotides agree with TRBD1. J lost 5 bases, V lost 4 bases, and 3 bases had no gene match. The CDR3 loop spans 13 amino acids. CDR1 and CDR2 from the germline V gene are SGHRS and YFSETQ. CDR3 in amino acids: CASSPGTGYGYTF. The CDR3 nucleotides are TGCGCCAGCAGCCCCGGGACAGGGTATGGCTACACCTTC.

The chain couples TRBV27 to TRBJ2-7; 7 bases match TRBD2. V gave up 6 bases and J gave up 5 bases; unmatched junction bases: 10. The CDR3 totals 14 residues. CDR1 and CDR2 (germline): MNHEY, SMNVEV (reference sequence). As DNA, the CDR3 is TGTGCCAGCAGGGTACTTGGGGGGGGAAACGAGCAGTACTTC. Protein sequence: CASRVLGGGNEQYF.

The CDR3 DNA sequence: TGTGCCAGCAGCTACCCGACAGATACGCAGTATTTT. Its translation: CASSYPTDTQYF. V and J are TRBV7-8 and TRBJ2-3, with D hard to call. Germline assignment: CDR1 SGHVS and CDR2 FQNEAQ. The CDR3 extends over 12 amino acids. The ends were cut back, 4 bases at V and 3 bases at J, with 5 bases in the middle.

V and J are TRBV5-1 and TRBJ2-5; D gene unclear. The CDR3 consists of 14 residues. Germline V gene lookup returns CDR1 SGHRS and CDR2 YFSETQ. Trimming removed 4 bases from V and 4 bases from J, with 14 bases in between. Here the CDR3 DNA reads TGCGCCAGCAGCACGGACCAATCGAGAGAGACCCAGTACTTC. Its protein is CASSTDQSRETQYF.

The chain has TRBV5-6 and TRBJ2-7; D is perhaps TRBD2 (6 bases). Deletions cut 0 bases from V and 1 base from J, with 17 bases between. Germline V gene lookup returns CDR1 SGHDT and CDR2 YYEEEE. The CDR3 length is 17 residues. The CDR3 spells CASSLALAKTFSYEQYF. CDR3 nucleotide sequence: TGTGCCAGCAGCTTGGCTCTAGCGAAAACTTTTTCCTACGAGCAGTACTTC. Together with reference TRBV5-6 and TRBJ2-7, the CDR3 gives the full variable domain: DAGVTQSPTHLIKTRGQQVTLRCSPKSGHDTVSWYQQALGQGPQFIFQYYEEEERQRGNFPDRFSGHQFPNYSSELNVNALLLGDSALYLCASSLALAKTFSYEQYFGPGTRLTVT.

The chain is built from TRBV18 and TRBJ2-5, with 9 bases aligning to TRBD1. Per the germline V gene, CDR1 is KGHSH and CDR2 is LQKENI. The CDR3 consists of 19 residues. V was pared by 0 bases and J by 1 base, with 12 bases of the junction left unmatched. CDR3 amino acids: CASSPPGTGPYRTQETQYF. The DNA of the CDR3 is TGTGCCAGCTCACCACCGGGGACAGGGCCCTATCGAACCCAAGAGACCCAGTACTTC.

V gene TRBV6-4 combines with J gene TRBJ2-3; D is uncertain. Per the germline V gene, CDR1 is MRHNA and CDR2 is SNTAGT. The CDR3 is 13 amino acids. Trimming took off 6 bases at V and 2 bases at J, with 9 bases between the two ends. The CDR3 region is CASRDLYTDTQYF. DNA for the CDR3: TGTGCCAGCAGGGACCTATACACAGATACGCAGTATTTT.

The V gene is TRBV25-1, the J gene TRBJ2-1; 9 nucleotides match TRBD2. Unmatched junction bases numbered 5, after V lost 8 bases and J lost 3 bases. Germline V gives CDR1 MGHDK, CDR2 SYGVNS. The CDR3 is 14 residues long. The CDR3 here is CASALAGNYNEQFF. CDR3 coding DNA: TGTGCCAGCGCTCTAGCGGGAAACTACAATGAGCAGTTCTTC.

The chain has TRBV2 and TRBJ2-3; D might be TRBD1 (5 bases). In germline, CDR1 is SNHLY, CDR2 FYNNEI. The CDR3 length is 14 residues. V was cut by 1 base and J by 5 bases, with 10 bases left in between. The CDR3 coding sequence is TGTGCCAGCAGTGAAGGCCAGGGCATAGATACGCAGTATTTT. Protein sequence: CASSEGQGIDTQYF.

The V and J genes are TRBV6-1 and TRBJ2-7; D gene ambiguous. The germline V and J ends were trimmed by 10 bases and 3 bases, with 16 bases remaining between them. Germline CDR1 is MNHNS and CDR2 is SASEGT. There are 13 residues in the CDR3. Here the CDR3 reads CAMSGSYLYEQYF. CDR3 DNA: TGTGCCATGTCAGGATCGTACCTCTACGAGCAGTACTTC.

The chain joins TRBV6-6 to TRBJ2-1; TRBD2 agrees at 9 bases. Germline loops: CDR1 MNHNY, CDR2 SVGAGI (reference sequence). The CDR3 extends over 16 amino acids. V was clipped by 6 bases and J by 4 bases; unmatched bases: 10. The CDR3 protein is CASRRSGSYQYNEQFF. DNA for the CDR3: TGTGCCAGCAGGCGTAGCGGGAGCTACCAGTACAATGAGCAGTTCTTC.

The V gene is TRBV6-6, the J gene TRBJ2-2, with D possibly being TRBD2 (5 bases). Germline CDR1 reads MNHNY; CDR2 reads SVGAGI (reference sequence). The CDR3 has 14 residues. The V end lost 6 bases, the J end lost 4 bases, and 12 bases lay between the germline ends. The CDR3 bases are TGTGCCAGCAGGCCCCCCCGGGGCACCGGGGAGCTGTTTTTT. Translating gives CASRPPRGTGELFF.

This chain links TRBV30 with TRBJ2-3; D might be TRBD2 (7 bases). The CDR3 is 17 residues long. V shed 0 bases and J shed 3 bases, with 19 bases lying between them. Germline loops: CDR1 GTSNPN, CDR2 SVGIG (reference sequence). The CDR3 DNA is TGTGCCTGGAGTGTATATTCCCCGGGGGGCAGGACAGATACGCAGTATTTT. Translated, it gives CAWSVYSPGGRTDTQYF.

The chain combines TRBV7-2 with TRBJ1-2, with unresolved D. Germline assignment: CDR1 SGHTA and CDR2 FQGNSA. The CDR3 contains 13 residues. Trimming left V 3 bases short and J 4 bases short, with 9 bases between. CDR3 bases: TGTGCCAGCAGCTTCTCCATCCTCTATGGCTACACCTTC. It codes for CASSFSILYGYTF. Together with reference TRBV7-2 and TRBJ1-2, the CDR3 gives the full variable domain: GAGVSQSPSNKVTEKGKDVELRCDPISGHTALYWYRQSLGQGLEFLIYFQGNSAPDKSGLPSDRFSAERTGGSVSTLTIQRTQQEDSAVYLCASSFSILYGYTFGSGTRLTVV.

The rearrangement uses TRBV5-4 and TRBJ2-2; possible D gene TRBD1, 5 bases. V lost 4 bases, J lost 5 bases, and 9 bases lay in between. Per the germline V gene, CDR1 is SGHNT and CDR2 is YYREEE (reference sequence). The CDR3 sequence is 13 residues long. In nucleotides, the CDR3 is TGTGCCAGCAGCCTCAGGGAAACCGGGGAGCTGTTTTTT. Translation gives CASSLRETGELFF.

As to this clone: Other DNA sequences from this sample encode an identical CDR3 as well. This chain links TRBV18 with TRBJ2-1; 14 bases fit TRBD2. Germline V CDR1 and CDR2: KGHSH, LQKENI. The length of the CDR3 is 16 residues. Germline trimming cut 2 bases from V and 6 bases from J; bases unmatched to any gene: 3. The CDR3 sequence is CASSPGTSGSANEQFF. CDR3 nucleotides: TGTGCCAGCTCACCAGGGACTAGCGGGAGTGCCAATGAGCAGTTCTTC.

Points on this clone: Distinct nucleotide sequences in the sample also encode this CDR3. The chain joins TRBV9 to TRBJ1-2; D gene ambiguous. The CDR3 contains 14 residues. Germline assignment: CDR1 SGDLS and CDR2 YYNGEE. V shed 0 bases and J shed 4 bases, with 10 bases lying between them. The CDR3 is CASSVGTETYGYTF. The CDR3, as DNA: TGTGCCAGCAGCGTAGGGACGGAAACCTATGGCTACACCTTC.

Notes on this clone: Other nucleotide sequences from this sample produce the same CDR3. The rearrangement joins TRBV28 to TRBJ1-3; D is ambiguous. V gave up 3 bases and J gave up 0 bases, with 3 bases separating them. The CDR3 spans 13 residues. The germline V gene encodes CDR1 MDHEN and CDR2 SYDVKM. CDR3 nucleotide sequence: TGTGCCAGCAGTTTCGGCTCTGGAAACACCATATATTTT. The encoded protein is CASSFGSGNTIYF.

The chain has TRBV9 and TRBJ1-1; D may be TRBD1 (5 bases). The CDR3 is 14 residues long. Germline CDR1 SGDLS, CDR2 YYNGEE. Trimming shortened V by 4 bases and J by 5 bases, and 15 bases separated the two germline ends. Here the CDR3 DNA reads TGTGCCAGCAGCCAATCCCTCGAGGGGACTGAAGCTTTCTTT. It codes for CASSQSLEGTEAFF.

The V and J genes are TRBV2 and TRBJ1-2, with D tentatively TRBD1 (6 bases). CDR1 and CDR2 from the germline V gene are SNHLY and FYNNEI. This CDR3 spans 13 amino acids. Trimming took 6 bases from V and 6 from J, leaving 14 bases between them. As DNA, the CDR3 is TGTGCCAGCAGCCTGGCTGGGGGCCATGGCTACACCTTC. This sequence encodes CASSLAGGHGYTF.

The chain has TRBV28 and TRBJ2-5; D may be TRBD1 (6 bases). The J call is doubtful: the DNA matches TRBJ2-7 better. Germline V gene sequence: CDR1 MDHEN, CDR2 SYDVKM. The CDR3 spans 14 residues. The CDR3 loop is CASETGPSSYEQYF. The CDR3 DNA is TGTGCCAGCGAGACAGGCCCTAGCTCCTACGAGCAGTACTTC.

The chain combines TRBV5-1 with TRBJ1-3; TRBD1 might be the D (5 bases). The CDR3 contains 18 residues. CDR1 SGHRS and CDR2 YFSETQ come from the germline V gene. V gave up 4 bases and J gave up 0 bases, with 20 bases separating them. The DNA for the CDR3 is TGCGCCAGCAGCCCCGGGGGGGAAAGACCCTTCTCTGGAAACACCATATATTTT. Protein: CASSPGGERPFSGNTIYF.

CDR3 sequence: CASSSQSTGNTIYF. The CDR3 nucleotides read TGTGCCAGCAGTTCCCAGTCAACTGGAAACACCATATATTTT. The rearrangement links TRBV6-5 to TRBJ1-3; D is undetermined. Germline V gives CDR1 MNHEY, CDR2 SVGAGI. CDR3 length equals 14 residues. Between the trimmed V and J ends, which lost 4 bases and 2 bases, there was a span of 9 bases.

The chain is built from TRBV6-6 and TRBJ2-7; possibly TRBD2 for D (6 bases). There are 15 residues in the CDR3. V was trimmed by 0 bases and J by 6 bases, leaving 15 bases between them. The germline gives CDR1 MNHNY, CDR2 SVGAGI (reference sequence). The CDR3 reads CASSYSKPGDGEQYF. The CDR3, as DNA: TGTGCCAGCAGTTACTCGAAACCGGGGGATGGCGAGCAGTACTTC.